This T cell receptor beta chain was obtained from a study of cytomegalovirus exposure and HLA in healthy donors. Notes on the study in general: There were reportedly fewer N-insertions in an Asian-associated ancestry cluster than the roughly 700-donor mean, in a later analysis. A few CMV-associated chains proved CMV antigen-specific in vitro. Most observed TCR sequences were rare, whereas some public TCRs were detected in many donors.

Primers: 60 Vbeta forward and 13 Jbeta reverse. Clones were read by immunoSEQ multiplex PCR, and TCRdb kept only the in-frame ones, dropping some. Of fewer than 150,000 clones in the sample, 76% were seen once. This CDR3 has 16 residues. In germline, CDR1 is SGHTS, CDR2 YDEGEE. With 0 bases clipped from V and 4 bases from J, the junction kept 9 bases outside the gene matches. This clone was recorded a few times. Its antigen is not known. This clonotype was obtained from a man between 40 and 49 years old in good health and CMV-seronegative. Sequencing was carried out using PBMCs. The chain joins TRBV5-8 to TRBJ1-1; 7 bases are shared with TRBD1. CDR3 in DNA: TGTGCCAGCAGCTTGGTACAGGGGCATTTGGGCACTGAAGCTTTCTTT. It yields the protein CASSLVQGHLGTEAFF.